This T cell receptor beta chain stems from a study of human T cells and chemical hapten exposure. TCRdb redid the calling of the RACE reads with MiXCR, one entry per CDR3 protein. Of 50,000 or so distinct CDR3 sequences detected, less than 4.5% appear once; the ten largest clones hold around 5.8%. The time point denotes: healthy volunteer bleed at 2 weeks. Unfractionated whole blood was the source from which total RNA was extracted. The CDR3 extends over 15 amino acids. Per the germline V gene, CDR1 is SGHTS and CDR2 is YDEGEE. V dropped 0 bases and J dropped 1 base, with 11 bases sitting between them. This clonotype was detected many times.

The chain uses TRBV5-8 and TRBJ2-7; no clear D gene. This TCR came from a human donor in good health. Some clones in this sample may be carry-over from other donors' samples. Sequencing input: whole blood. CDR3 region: CASSLGGGLSYEQYF. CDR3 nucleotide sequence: TGTGCCAGCAGCTTGGGTGGCGGCCTTTCCTACGAGCAGTACTTC.